This TCR beta chain was sequenced for a study of blood T cell repertoires in COVID-19. This clone was picked up one time. Clones were sequenced by immunoSEQ multiplex PCR, and TCRdb holds only the in-frame ones, with some missing. The sample has a few hundred thousand clones; more than 75% are singletons. V lost 4 bases and J lost 10, with 27 bases in between. The CDR3 runs 17 residues. Germline V CDR1 and CDR2: SGDLS, YYNGEE. Sequencing used PBMCs or T cells enriched from blood (not recorded which). The origin of this receptor is a woman under 30 who had recovered from COVID-19. This chain connects TRBV9 to TRBJ2-1, with a weak D call TRBD2 (7 bases). This CDR3 is CASSPHPHKGGSTEQFF. The CDR3 DNA sequence: TGTGCCAGCAGCCCCCACCCTCATAAGGGGGGGTCGACCGAGCAGTTCTTC.